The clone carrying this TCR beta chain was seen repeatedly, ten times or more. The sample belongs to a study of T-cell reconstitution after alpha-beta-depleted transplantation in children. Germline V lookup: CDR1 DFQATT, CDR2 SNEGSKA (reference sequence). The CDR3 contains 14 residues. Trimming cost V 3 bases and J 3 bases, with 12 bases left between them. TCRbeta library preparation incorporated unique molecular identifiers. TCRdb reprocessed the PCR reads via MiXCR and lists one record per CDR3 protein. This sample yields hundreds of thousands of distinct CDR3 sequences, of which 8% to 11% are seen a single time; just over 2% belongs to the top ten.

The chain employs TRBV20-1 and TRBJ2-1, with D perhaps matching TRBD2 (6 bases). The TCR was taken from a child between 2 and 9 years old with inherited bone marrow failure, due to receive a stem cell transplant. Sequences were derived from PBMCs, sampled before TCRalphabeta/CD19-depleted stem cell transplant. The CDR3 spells CSASARLVYNEQFF. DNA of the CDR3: TGCAGTGCTAGTGCCAGACTAGTCTACAATGAGCAGTTCTTC.